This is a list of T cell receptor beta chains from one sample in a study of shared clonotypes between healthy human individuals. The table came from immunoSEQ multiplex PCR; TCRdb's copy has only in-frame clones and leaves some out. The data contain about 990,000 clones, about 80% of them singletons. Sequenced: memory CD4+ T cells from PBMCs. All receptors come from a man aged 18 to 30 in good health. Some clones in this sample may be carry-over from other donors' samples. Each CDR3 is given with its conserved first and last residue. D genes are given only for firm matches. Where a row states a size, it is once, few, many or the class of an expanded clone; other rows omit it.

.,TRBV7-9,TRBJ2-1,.,TGTGCCAGCAGTTCGGGGTCGGGGGACGCGTTAAGTGAGCAGTTCTTC,CASSSGSGDALSEQFF
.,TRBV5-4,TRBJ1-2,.,TGTGCCAGCAGCTTCAGGAACTATGGCTACACCTTC,CASSFRNYGYTF
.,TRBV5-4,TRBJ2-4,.,TGTGCCAGCAGCTTTAACCAAAACATTCAGTACTTC,CASSFNQNIQYF
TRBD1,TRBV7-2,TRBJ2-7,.,TGTGCCAGCAGCTTAGGGACAGGGCCGTACGAGCAGTACTTC,CASSLGTGPYEQYF
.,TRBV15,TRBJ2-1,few,TGTGCCACCAGCAGGGCCGGGACACCCAATGAGCAGTTCTTC,CATSRAGTPNEQFF
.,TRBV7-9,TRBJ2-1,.,TGTGCCAGCTCCAAAGGTTATGAGCAGTTCTTC,CASSKGYEQFF
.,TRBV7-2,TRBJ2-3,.,TGTGCCAGCAGCTCCGGGGGTCGTGGCACAGATACGCAGTATTTT,CASSSGGRGTDTQYF
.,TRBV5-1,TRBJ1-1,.,TGCGCCAGCAGCTTCATTGAGGGGTATGCTGAAGCTTTCTTT,CASSFIEGYAEAFF
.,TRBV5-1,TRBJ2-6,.,TGCGCCAGCAGCTTGAGTGGGACCCCTGGGGCCAACGTCCTGACTTTC,CASSLSGTPGANVLTF
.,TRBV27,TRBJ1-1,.,TGTGCCAGCAGTTTAGCGGGGGTGGCTTTCTTT,CASSLAGVAFF
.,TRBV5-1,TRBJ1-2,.,TGCGCCAGCAGCCTATCCGGAGTGAGGTATGGCTACACCTTC,CASSLSGVRYGYTF
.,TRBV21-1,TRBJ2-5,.,TGTGCCACTTTGGCGGCTAGCGGGAGACAAGAGACCCAGTACTTC,CATLAASGRQETQYF
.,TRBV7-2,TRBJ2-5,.,TGTGCCAGCAGCTTAGCTGGCCTCGGGGGAAAGACCCAGTACTTC,CASSLAGLGGKTQYF
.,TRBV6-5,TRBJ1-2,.,TGTGCCAGCAGTTCCGACAGGAGCTATGGCTACACCTTC,CASSSDRSYGYTF
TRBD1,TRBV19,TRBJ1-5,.,TGTGCCAGTAGTACCCGGGACAGGGGCGCTTTTAGCAATCAGCCCCAGCATTTT,CASSTRDRGAFSNQPQHF
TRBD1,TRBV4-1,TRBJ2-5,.,TGCGCCAGCACCCAGTACGACAGGGACCAAGAGACCCAGTACTTC,CASTQYDRDQETQYF
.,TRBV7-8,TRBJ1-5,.,TGTGCCAGCAGCCAACAGGGTGGGCAGCCCCAGCATTTT,CASSQQGGQPQHF
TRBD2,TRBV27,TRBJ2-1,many,TGTGCCAGCAGTTTAGCGGGAGGTGACAATGAGCAGTTCTTC,CASSLAGGDNEQFF
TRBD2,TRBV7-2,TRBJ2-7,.,TGTGCCAGCAGCTCGGGACTAGCCTACGAGCAGTACTTC,CASSSGLAYEQYF
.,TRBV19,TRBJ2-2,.,TGTGCCAGTAGTATAGACAAAGCGATATTAACCGGGGAGCTGTTTTTT,CASSIDKAILTGELFF
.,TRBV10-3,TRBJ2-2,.,TGTGCCATCAGTGAGTCGTCTGGGGAGCTGTTTTTT,CAISESSGELFF
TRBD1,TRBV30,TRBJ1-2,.,TGTGCCTGGAGCGCGGGACAGGGAAACTATGGCTACACCTTC,CAWSAGQGNYGYTF
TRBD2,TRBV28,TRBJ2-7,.,TGTGCCAGCAGGTCTAGCGGAGGCGCCTACGAGCAGTACTTC,CASRSSGGAYEQYF
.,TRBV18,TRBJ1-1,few,TGTGCCAGCTCACCACCATCAGGGGAACAGGGAGCTTTCTTT,CASSPPSGEQGAFF
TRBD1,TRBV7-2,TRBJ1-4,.,TGTGCCAGCAGCTTTAGGCGAACAGGGGGAAAACTGTTTTTT,CASSFRRTGGKLFF
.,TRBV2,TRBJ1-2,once,TGTGCCAGCAGTGAAGGGGCGCAGGGAGGGTATGGCTACACCTTC,CASSEGAQGGYGYTF
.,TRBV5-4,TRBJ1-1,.,TGTGCCAGCAGCTTGCGGGGGGGGAACACTGAAGCTTTCTTT,CASSLRGGNTEAFF
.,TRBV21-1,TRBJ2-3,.,TGTGCCAGCAGCAAAGGCTCTTCAGGGGGCAGGGGTGGCACAGATACGCAGTATTTT,CASSKGSSGGRGGTDTQYF
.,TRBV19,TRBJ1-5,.,TGTGCCAGTAGTCCGTTAGAGTTCGGCAATCAGCCCCAGCATTTT,CASSPLEFGNQPQHF
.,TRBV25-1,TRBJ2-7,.,TGTGCCAGCAGTGGCGTGGGGACCTACGAGCAGTACTTC,CASSGVGTYEQYF
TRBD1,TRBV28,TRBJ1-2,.,TGTGCCAGCAGTGCCCCCGGACAGGGTGGCTACACCTTC,CASSAPGQGGYTF
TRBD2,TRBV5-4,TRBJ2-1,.,TGTGCCAGCAGCTCGACTAGCGGGAGGCACCGGGAGGAGTTCTTC,CASSSTSGRHREEFF
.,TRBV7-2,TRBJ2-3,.,TGTGCCAGCAGCTTAGCCCGGACTAGCACAGATACGCAGTATTTT,CASSLARTSTDTQYF
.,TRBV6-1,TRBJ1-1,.,TGTGCCAGCAGTGAGGGGATTCGGAACACTGAAGCTTTCTTT,CASSEGIRNTEAFF
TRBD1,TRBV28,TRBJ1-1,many,TGTGCCAGCTTAGGTATGGACAGGGGGTTTGGGGCTTTCTTT,CASLGMDRGFGAFF
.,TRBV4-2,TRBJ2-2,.,TGTGCCAGCAGCCTTTTAGCGTCCTCGAACACCGGGGAGCTGTTTTTT,CASSLLASSNTGELFF
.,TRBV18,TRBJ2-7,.,TGTGCCAGCTCACAGGGGACATTTACCTACGAGCAGTACTTC,CASSQGTFTYEQYF
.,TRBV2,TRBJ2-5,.,TGTGCCAGCAGTGAGGGGAGAGTCCCCGGAGAGACCCAGTACTTC,CASSEGRVPGETQYF
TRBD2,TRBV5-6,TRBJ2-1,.,TGTGCCAGCAGCCTGGGACTAGCTTTAGTCGAGGGTTCCTACAATGAGCAGTTCTTC,CASSLGLALVEGSYNEQFF
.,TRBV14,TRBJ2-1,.,TGTGCCAGCAGCCAAGATTGGGCCAGGAGCAATGAGCAGTTCTTC,CASSQDWARSNEQFF
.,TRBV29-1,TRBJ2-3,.,TGCAGCGTTGAAGCGGGCAGCACAGATACGCAGTATTTT,CSVEAGSTDTQYF
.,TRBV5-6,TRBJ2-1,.,TGTGCCAGCAGCAGGCCGGGGTACAATGAGCAGTTCTTC,CASSRPGYNEQFF
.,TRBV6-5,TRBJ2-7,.,TGTGCCAGCAGTCCACGGGTTAGGTACGAGCAGTACTTC,CASSPRVRYEQYF